This T cell receptor (beta chain) was observed in a study of response to subunit inactivated influenza vaccine. Whole-study results and caveats: Every seasonal influenza vaccination brings in few new T cells, the authors suggested.

Only a few counts were recorded for this clonotype. The antigen is undetermined. The CDR3 runs 14 residues. V lost 5 bases and J 6 bases, leaving 17 bases between the germline ends. Germline CDR1 and CDR2: SQVTM and ANQGSEA. From the RT-PCR reads, TCRdb called clonotypes with MiXCR, one entry per CDR3 protein. The sample carries 430,000 or so distinct CDR3 sequences, roughly 11% recorded once. The sequence came from a man aged 50 to 60 who received an inactivated influenza vaccine. Sequences were derived from PBMCs from blood, sampled around seven weeks after vaccination. The chain employs TRBV29-1 and TRBJ2-1, with D tentatively TRBD1 (5 bases). The CDR3 region is CSVRLGAQTNEQFF. The CDR3 coding sequence is TGCAGCGTTCGTCTTGGGGCACAAACCAATGAGCAGTTCTTC.